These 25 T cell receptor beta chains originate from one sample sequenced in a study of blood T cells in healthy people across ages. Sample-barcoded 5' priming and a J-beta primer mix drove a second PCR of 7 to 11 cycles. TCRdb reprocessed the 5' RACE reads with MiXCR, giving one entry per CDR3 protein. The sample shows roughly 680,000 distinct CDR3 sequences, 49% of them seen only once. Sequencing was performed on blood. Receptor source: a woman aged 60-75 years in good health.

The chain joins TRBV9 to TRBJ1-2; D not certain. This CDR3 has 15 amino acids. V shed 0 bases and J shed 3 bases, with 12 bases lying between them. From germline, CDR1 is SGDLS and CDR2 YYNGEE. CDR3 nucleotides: TGTGCCAGCAGCGTAGCTCTTGATCGGTACTATGGCTACACCTTC. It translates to CASSVALDRYYGYTF.

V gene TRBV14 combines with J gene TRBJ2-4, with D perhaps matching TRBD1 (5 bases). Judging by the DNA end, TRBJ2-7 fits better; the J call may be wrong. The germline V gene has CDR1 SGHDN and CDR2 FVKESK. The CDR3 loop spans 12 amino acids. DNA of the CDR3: TGTGCCAGCGTTCCAGGGTCGGGCGAGCAGTACTTC. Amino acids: CASVPGSGEQYF.

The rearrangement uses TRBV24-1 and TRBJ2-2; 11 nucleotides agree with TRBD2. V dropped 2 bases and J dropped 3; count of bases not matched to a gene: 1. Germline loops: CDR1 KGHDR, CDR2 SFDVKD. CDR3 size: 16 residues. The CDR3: CATSDSGLADTGELFF. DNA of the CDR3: TGTGCCACCAGTGATTCGGGACTAGCGGACACCGGGGAGCTGTTTTTT.

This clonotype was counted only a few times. The CDR3 DNA is TGTGCCAGCAGCCAACTAGCGGGAGGGCCGGAGACCCAGTACTTC. Its protein is CASSQLAGGPETQYF. This chain uses TRBV2 with TRBJ2-5, with TRBD2 matching over 13 bases. From germline, CDR1 is SNHLY and CDR2 FYNNEI. Trimming at V came to 6 bases and at J to 5 bases, leaving 6 bases not matched to a gene. This CDR3 spans 15 amino acids.

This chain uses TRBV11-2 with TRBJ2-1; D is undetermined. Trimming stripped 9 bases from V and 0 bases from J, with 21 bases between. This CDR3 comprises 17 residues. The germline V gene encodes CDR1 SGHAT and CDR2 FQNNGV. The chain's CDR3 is CASSPIPSPSSYNEQFF. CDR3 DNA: TGTGCCAGTAGCCCCATTCCCAGCCCGAGCTCCTACAATGAGCAGTTCTTC.

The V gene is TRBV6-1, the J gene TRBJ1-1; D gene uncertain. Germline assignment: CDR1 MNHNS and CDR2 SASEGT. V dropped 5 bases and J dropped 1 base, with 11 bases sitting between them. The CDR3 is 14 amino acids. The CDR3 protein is CASSSPPGNTEAFF. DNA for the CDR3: TGTGCCAGCAGTTCCCCCCCGGGGAACACTGAAGCTTTCTTT.

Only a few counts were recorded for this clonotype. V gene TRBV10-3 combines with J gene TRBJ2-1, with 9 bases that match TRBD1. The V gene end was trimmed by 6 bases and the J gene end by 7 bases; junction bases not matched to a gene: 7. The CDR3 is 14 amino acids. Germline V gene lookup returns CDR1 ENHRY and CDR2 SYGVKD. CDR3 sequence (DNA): TGTGCCATCAGCGGCGGGACAGGGCGTAATGAGCAGTTCTTC. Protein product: CAISGGTGRNEQFF.

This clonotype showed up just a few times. CDR3 in amino acids: CASRPGPSSYNEQFF. CDR3 nucleotides: TGTGCCAGCAGGCCGGGCCCTAGCTCCTACAATGAGCAGTTCTTC. This chain joins TRBV12-3 or TRBV12-4 and TRBJ2-1, with D hard to call. V was shortened by 6 bases and J by 0 bases, with 12 bases between the two germline ends. The CDR3 is 15 amino acids.

CDR3 in amino acids: CSVEDAQRGSYEQYF. The CDR3 DNA follows: TGCAGCGTTGAAGACGCTCAGCGAGGGAGCTACGAGCAGTACTTC. The rearrangement uses TRBV29-1 and TRBJ2-5, with D perhaps TRBD2 (5 bases). The J call is doubtful: the DNA matches TRBJ2-7 better. Germline CDR1 is SQVTM and CDR2 is ANQGSEA. The CDR3 sequence is 15 residues long.

The CDR3 coding sequence is TGCAGTGCCCCAGCGGGGGGAGTAGAGACCCAGTACTTC. Translating gives CSAPAGGVETQYF. The chain links TRBV20-1 to TRBJ2-5, with 9 bases that match TRBD2. The CDR3 is 13 residues long. The V gene's germline CDR1 is DFQATT and CDR2 SNEGSKA (reference sequence). V shed 6 bases and J 4 bases; nucleotides not matched to a gene: 6.

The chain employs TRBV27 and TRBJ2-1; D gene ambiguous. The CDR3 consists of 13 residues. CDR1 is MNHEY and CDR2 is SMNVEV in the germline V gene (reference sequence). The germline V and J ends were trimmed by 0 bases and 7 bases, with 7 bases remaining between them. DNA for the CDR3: TGTGCCAGCAGTTTATCGGAAACTAATGAGCAGTTCTTC. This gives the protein CASSLSETNEQFF.

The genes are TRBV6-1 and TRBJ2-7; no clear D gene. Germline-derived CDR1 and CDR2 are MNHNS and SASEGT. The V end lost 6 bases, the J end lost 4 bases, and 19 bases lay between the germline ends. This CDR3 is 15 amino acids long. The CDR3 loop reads CASSSRRAEIYEQYF. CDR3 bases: TGTGCCAGCAGCAGTCGCCGGGCCGAAATTTACGAGCAGTACTTC.

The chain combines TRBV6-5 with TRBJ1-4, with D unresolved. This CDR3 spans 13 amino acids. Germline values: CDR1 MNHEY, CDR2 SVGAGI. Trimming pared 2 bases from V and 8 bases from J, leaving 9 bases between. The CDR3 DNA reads TGTGCCAGCAGTTACGCGTGGTCAGAAAAACTGTTTTTT. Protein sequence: CASSYAWSEKLFF.

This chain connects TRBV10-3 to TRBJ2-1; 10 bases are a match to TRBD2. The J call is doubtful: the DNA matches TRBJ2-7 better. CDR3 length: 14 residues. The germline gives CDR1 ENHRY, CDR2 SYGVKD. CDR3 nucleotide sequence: TGTGCCACCTTAGCGGGGGGCTCCTACAATGAGCAGTACTTC. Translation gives CATLAGGSYNEQYF.

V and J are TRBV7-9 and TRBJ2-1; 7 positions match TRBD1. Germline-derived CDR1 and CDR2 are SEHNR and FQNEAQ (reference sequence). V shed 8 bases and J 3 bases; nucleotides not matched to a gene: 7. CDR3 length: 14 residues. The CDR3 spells CASDPGGNYNEQFF. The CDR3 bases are TGTGCCAGCGACCCAGGGGGAAACTACAATGAGCAGTTCTTC.

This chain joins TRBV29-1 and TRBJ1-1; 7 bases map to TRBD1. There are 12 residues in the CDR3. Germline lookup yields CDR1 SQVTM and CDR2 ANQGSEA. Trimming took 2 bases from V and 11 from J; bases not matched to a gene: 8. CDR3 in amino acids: CSVERGGGSAFF. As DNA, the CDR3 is TGCAGCGTTGAAAGAGGGGGCGGTTCGGCTTTCTTT.

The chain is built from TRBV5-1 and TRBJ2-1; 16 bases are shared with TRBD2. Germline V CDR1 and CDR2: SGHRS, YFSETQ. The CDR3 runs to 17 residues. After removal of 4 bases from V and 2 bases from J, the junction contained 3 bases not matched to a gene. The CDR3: CASSHGTSGGAYNEQFF. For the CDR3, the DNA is TGCGCCAGCAGCCACGGGACTAGCGGGGGGGCCTACAATGAGCAGTTCTTC.

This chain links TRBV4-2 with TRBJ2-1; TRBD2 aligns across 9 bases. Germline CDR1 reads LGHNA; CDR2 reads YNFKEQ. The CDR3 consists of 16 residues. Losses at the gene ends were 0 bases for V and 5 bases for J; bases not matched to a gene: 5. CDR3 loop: CASSQDPGLADNEQFF. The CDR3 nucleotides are TGTGCCAGCAGCCAAGACCCGGGACTAGCCGACAATGAGCAGTTCTTC.

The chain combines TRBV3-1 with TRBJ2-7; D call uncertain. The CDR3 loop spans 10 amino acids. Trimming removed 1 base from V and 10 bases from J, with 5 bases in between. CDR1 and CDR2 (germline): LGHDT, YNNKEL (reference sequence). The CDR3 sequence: CASSQGTQYF. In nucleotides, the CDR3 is TGTGCCAGCAGCCAAGGCACCCAGTACTTC.

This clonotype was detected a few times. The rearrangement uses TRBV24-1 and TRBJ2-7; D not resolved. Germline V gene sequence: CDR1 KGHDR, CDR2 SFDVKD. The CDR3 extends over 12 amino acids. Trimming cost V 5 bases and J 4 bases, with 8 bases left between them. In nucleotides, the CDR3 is TGTGCCACCAGTGGGAACGGTTACGAGCAGTACTTC. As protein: CATSGNGYEQYF.

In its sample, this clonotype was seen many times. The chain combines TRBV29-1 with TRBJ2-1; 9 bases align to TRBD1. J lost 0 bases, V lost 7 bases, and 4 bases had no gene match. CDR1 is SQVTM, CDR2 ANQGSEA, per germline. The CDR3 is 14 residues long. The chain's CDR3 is CSAGQGSSYNEQFF. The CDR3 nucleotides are TGCAGCGCCGGACAGGGGAGCTCCTACAATGAGCAGTTCTTC.

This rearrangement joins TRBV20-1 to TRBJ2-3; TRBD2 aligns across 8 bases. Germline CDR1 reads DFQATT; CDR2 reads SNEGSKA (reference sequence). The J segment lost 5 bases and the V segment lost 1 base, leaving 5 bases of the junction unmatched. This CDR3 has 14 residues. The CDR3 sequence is CSARAGGVGDTQYF. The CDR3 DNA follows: TGCAGTGCTAGAGCGGGGGGGGTAGGAGATACGCAGTATTTT.

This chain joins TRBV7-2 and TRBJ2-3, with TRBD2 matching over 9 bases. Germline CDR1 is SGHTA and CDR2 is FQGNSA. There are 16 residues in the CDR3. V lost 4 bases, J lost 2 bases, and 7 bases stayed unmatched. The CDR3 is CASSSWASGDTDTQYF. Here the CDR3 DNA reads TGTGCCAGCAGCTCCTGGGCTAGCGGGGACACAGATACGCAGTATTTT. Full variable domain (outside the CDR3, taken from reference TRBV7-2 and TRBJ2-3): GAGVSQSPSNKVTEKGKDVELRCDPISGHTALYWYRQSLGQGLEFLIYFQGNSAPDKSGLPSDRFSAERTGGSVSTLTIQRTQQEDSAVYLCASSSWASGDTDTQYFGPGTRLTVL.

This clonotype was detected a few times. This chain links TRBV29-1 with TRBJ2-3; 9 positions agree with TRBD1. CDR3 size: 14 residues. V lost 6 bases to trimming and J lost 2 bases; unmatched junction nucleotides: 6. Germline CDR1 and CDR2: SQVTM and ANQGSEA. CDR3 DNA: TGCAGCGTCCAAGACAGGGGGACCACAGATACGCAGTATTTT. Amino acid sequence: CSVQDRGTTDTQYF.

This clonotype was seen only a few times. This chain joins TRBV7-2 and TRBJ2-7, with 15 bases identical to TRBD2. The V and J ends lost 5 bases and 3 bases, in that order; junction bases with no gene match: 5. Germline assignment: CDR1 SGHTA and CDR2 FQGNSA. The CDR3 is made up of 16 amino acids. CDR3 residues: CASSPGLAGGRYEQYF. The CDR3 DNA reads TGTGCCAGCAGCCCCGGACTAGCGGGAGGGCGCTACGAGCAGTACTTC.